The 27 T cell receptor beta chains presented below share a single source sample, sequenced in a study of OX40 agonist ivuxolimab in advanced cancers. TCRdb's copy holds only in-frame clones and misses some; the assay was immunoSEQ multiplex PCR. The repertoire holds 52,000 or so clones, with approximately 79% as singletons. The specimen was CD4+ or CD8+ T cells sorted from blood, collected in a trial of the OX40 agonist ivuxolimab. These TCRs come from an adult with an advanced solid tumor such as melanoma, head and neck, liver or kidney cancer.

This clone was observed a single time. The CDR3 is CSVEPEWYGYTF. The CDR3, as DNA: TGCAGCGTGGAGCCCGAGTGGTATGGCTACACCTTC. The V call is TRBV29-1, the J call TRBJ1-2; D ambiguous. V dropped 6 bases and J dropped 5 bases, with 13 bases sitting between them. The CDR3 runs to 12 residues. Per the germline V gene, CDR1 is SQVTM and CDR2 is ANQGSEA.

This chain connects TRBV6-5 to TRBJ1-2, with 7 bases lining up with TRBD1. The CDR3 totals 14 residues. V shed 6 bases, J shed 3 bases, and the junction held 7 bases outside the gene matches. Per the germline V gene, CDR1 is MNHEY and CDR2 is SVGAGI. As DNA, the CDR3 is TGTGCCAGCAGGCCGACAGGGACGGACTATGGCTACACCTTC. Translation gives CASRPTGTDYGYTF.

As concerns this clone: The same CDR3 can be traced to other DNA sequences in this sample. This chain links TRBV7-3 with TRBJ1-2; the D gene is possibly TRBD1 (6 bases). Germline V gene lookup returns CDR1 SGHTA and CDR2 FQGTGA. Trimming cost V 2 bases and J 2 bases, with 9 bases left between them. The CDR3 has 14 residues. The CDR3 bases are TGTGCCAGCAGCTTAGGTCAGGGGAACTATGGCTACACCTTC. The encoded protein is CASSLGQGNYGYTF.

This clone was detected only a few times. The J gene is TRBJ1-5, the V gene TRBV5-3; 9 positions match TRBD1. TRBV5-3 is noted as an ORF with a role that remains uncertain. J lost 2 bases, V lost 1 base, and 7 bases had no gene match. The length of the CDR3 is 17 residues. CDR3 in amino acids: CARSLKDRGGGNQPQHF. The CDR3 nucleotides read TGTGCCAGAAGCTTGAAGGACAGGGGCGGAGGCAATCAGCCCCAGCATTTT.

The chain uses TRBV7-6 and TRBJ2-2; no clear D gene. This CDR3 is 15 amino acids long. V shed 1 base and J shed 3 bases, with 9 bases lying between them. Germline V gives CDR1 SGHVS, CDR2 FNYEAQ. Here the CDR3 reads CASSLEGRDTGELFF. CDR3 coding DNA: TGTGCCAGCAGCTTAGAAGGCAGAGACACCGGGGAGCTGTTTTTT.

This clone was counted a single time. The chain carries TRBV27 and TRBJ1-2; D possibly corresponds to TRBD1 (5 bases). The CDR3 length is 13 residues. Germline V gives CDR1 MNHEY, CDR2 SMNVEV (reference sequence). V was cut by 4 bases and J by 7 bases, with 13 bases left in between. Here the CDR3 reads CASSSRGGFGYTF. The DNA for the CDR3 is TGTGCCAGCAGTTCGCGGGGGGGGTTTGGCTACACCTTC.

V gene TRBV27 combines with J gene TRBJ1-6, with D hard to call. Trimming removed 0 bases at V and 5 bases at J, with 8 bases between. CDR3 length: 15 amino acids. Germline CDR1 reads MNHEY; CDR2 reads SMNVEV (reference sequence). In DNA form, the CDR3 reads TGTGCCAGCAGTTTATCGAGGAACCATAATTCACCCCTCCACTTT. Translated, it gives CASSLSRNHNSPLHF.

This clone appeared a single time. V usage is TRBV4-3 and J usage is TRBJ1-1; D is possibly TRBD1 (5 bases). V lost 4 bases and J lost 0, with 9 bases in between. CDR1 LGHNA and CDR2 YSLEER come from the germline V gene. The CDR3 is made up of 14 amino acids. The chain's CDR3 is CASSRGSVNTEAFF. CDR3 in DNA: TGCGCCAGCAGCCGGGGCAGCGTGAACACTGAAGCTTTCTTT.

The chain combines TRBV12-1 with TRBJ2-3; the listed D gene, TRBD2, was not tested against the DNA. TRBV12-1 is a listed pseudogene. CDR3 length equals 15 residues. The CDR3: CASSPAYSGTDTQYF. Here the CDR3 DNA reads TGTGCCAGCAGCCCGGCTTATAGCGGCACAGATACGCAGTATTTT.

This clone appeared once. This chain joins TRBV19 and TRBJ2-6, with TRBD1 as a possible D gene (6 bases). Trimming cost V 5 bases and J 0 bases, with 14 bases left between them. Germline CDR1 and CDR2: LNHDA and SQIVND (reference sequence). The CDR3 has 17 residues. The CDR3 reads CASSAQGLSSGANVLTF. CDR3 coding DNA: TGTGCCAGTAGTGCACAGGGTCTAAGCTCTGGGGCCAACGTCCTGACTTTC.

The CDR3 sequence: CAISSVPGQGSGGYTF. In DNA form, the CDR3 reads TGTGCCATCAGTTCTGTCCCGGGACAGGGCTCGGGGGGCTACACCTTC. This rearrangement joins TRBV10-3 to TRBJ1-2; 9 nucleotides align to TRBD1. The trim removed 5 bases at V and 8 bases at J, leaving 15 bases unmatched. This CDR3 is 16 amino acids long. Germline V lookup: CDR1 ENHRY, CDR2 SYGVKD.

This chain uses TRBV7-2 with TRBJ1-4; perhaps TRBD1 as D (5 bases). The CDR3 runs to 14 residues. Germline loops: CDR1 SGHTA, CDR2 FQGNSA. V gave up 7 bases and J gave up 8 bases, with 17 bases separating them. This CDR3 is CASNSYGTPEKLFF. The DNA of the CDR3 is TGTGCCAGCAACTCTTACGGGACGCCCGAAAAACTGTTTTTT.

The chain is built from TRBV6-1 and TRBJ1-5, with D tentatively TRBD1 (5 bases). Trimming removed 3 bases from V and 3 bases from J, with 6 bases in between. The CDR3 loop spans 13 amino acids. Germline lookup yields CDR1 MNHNS and CDR2 SASEGT. The CDR3: CASSDRVNQPQHF. The CDR3 nucleotides read TGTGCCAGCAGTGACAGGGTCAATCAGCCCCAGCATTTT.

This chain uses TRBV5-1 with TRBJ2-2; tentative D call: TRBD1 (5 bases). Germline V gene data show CDR1 as SGHRS and CDR2 as YFSETQ. V was cut by 3 bases and J by 2 bases, with 11 bases left in between. This CDR3 comprises 15 residues. The CDR3 DNA is TGCGCCAGCAGCTCCTCGACAGCCAACACCGGGGAGCTGTTTTTT. It encodes CASSSSTANTGELFF.

The chain has TRBV15 and TRBJ2-7, with D perhaps TRBD1 (5 bases). The V end lost 0 bases, the J end lost 4 bases, and 19 bases lay between the germline ends. Germline CDR1 and CDR2: LNHNV and YYDKDF (reference sequence). The CDR3 length is 17 residues. In nucleotides, the CDR3 is TGTGCCACCAGCAGAGATAGGGGCAGACAAACCCAATACGAGCAGTACTTC. Translated: CATSRDRGRQTQYEQYF.

V and J are TRBV6-5 and TRBJ1-5; D unresolved. Looked up from germline, CDR1 is MNHEY and CDR2 is SVGAGI. The CDR3 covers 13 residues. The V end was cut by 10 bases, the J end by 1 base, with 11 bases between. CDR3 sequence reads: CATDPTSNQPQHF. As DNA, the CDR3 is TGTGCCACCGACCCGACAAGCAATCAGCCCCAGCATTTT.

This chain connects TRBV6-5 to TRBJ1-1, with D maybe TRBD1 (6 bases). The CDR3 has 11 residues. Trimming took 10 bases from V and 8 from J, leaving 14 bases between them. The V gene's germline CDR1 is MNHEY and CDR2 SVGAGI. CDR3: CAISGQKEAFF. CDR3 bases: TGTGCCATCAGCGGACAGAAAGAAGCTTTCTTT.

In this sample, this clone turned up a few times. The J gene is TRBJ2-6, the V gene TRBV5-1; D uncertain. The CDR3 is 15 residues long. V dropped 6 bases and J dropped 2 bases, with 12 bases sitting between them. Germline V lookup: CDR1 SGHRS, CDR2 YFSETQ. CDR3 bases: TGCGCCAGCACCTCCCCAGAGGCTGGGGCCAACGTCCTGACTTTC. Its translation: CASTSPEAGANVLTF.

The chain links TRBV11-2 to TRBJ2-5; 7 nucleotides align to TRBD2. Per germline, CDR1 SGHAT and CDR2 FQNNGV. The CDR3 covers 15 residues. With V trimmed by 5 bases and J by 5 bases, 11 bases remained unmatched. The CDR3 region has the DNA TGTGCCAGCAGCCCTATCCCCGGGCGGGAGGAGACCCAGTACTTC. Amino acid sequence: CASSPIPGREETQYF.

The chain recombines TRBV7-3 with TRBJ1-1; the D gene is possibly TRBD1 (5 bases). Germline CDR1 SGHTA, CDR2 FQGTGA. V was trimmed by 1 base and J by 1 base, leaving 10 bases between them. The CDR3 is 15 residues long. The CDR3 is CASSLNAGSNTEAFF. The CDR3, as DNA: TGTGCCAGCAGCTTAAACGCAGGGTCGAACACTGAAGCTTTCTTT.

This clone was seen only once. The rearrangement joins TRBV19 to TRBJ1-1; weak D call: TRBD1 (5 bases). The CDR3 consists of 16 residues. V was trimmed by 4 bases and J by 1 base, leaving 16 bases between them. CDR1 is LNHDA, CDR2 SQIVND, per germline (reference sequence). The CDR3 DNA sequence: TGTGCCAGTAGTACCTACTCCCGACAGCAGAACACTGAAGCTTTCTTT. Its protein product is CASSTYSRQQNTEAFF.

The chain links TRBV18 to TRBJ2-1; D not resolved. The CDR3 loop spans 13 amino acids. V dropped 5 bases and J dropped 5 bases, with 10 bases sitting between them. Germline CDR1 and CDR2: KGHSH and LQKENI. The DNA for the CDR3 is TGTGCCAGCTCAGATCGACGAAACAATGAGCAGTTCTTC. This encodes CASSDRRNNEQFF.

In regard to this clone: At the DNA level, this CDR3 is encoded by other sequences in the same sample as well. The chain combines TRBV9 with TRBJ1-2; D uncertain. The germline gives CDR1 SGDLS, CDR2 YYNGEE. This CDR3 contains 14 residues. V lost 0 bases, J lost 4 bases, and 10 bases lay in between. The DNA of the CDR3 is TGTGCCAGCAGCGTAGGTACGTCCCCCTATGGCTACACCTTC. Translating gives CASSVGTSPYGYTF.

This rearrangement joins TRBV6-1 to TRBJ1-1, with D tentatively TRBD1 (6 bases). V was pared by 7 bases and J by 7 bases, with 19 bases between. The CDR3 consists of 14 residues. Looked up from germline, CDR1 is MNHNS and CDR2 is SASEGT. In nucleotides, the CDR3 is TGTGCCAGCACCCCACGGCAGGGGAGGGGTGAAGCTTTCTTT. Residues: CASTPRQGRGEAFF.

V gene TRBV11-3 combines with J gene TRBJ1-1, with D perhaps TRBD1 (5 bases). The V and J ends lost 4 bases and 1 base respectively, with 13 bases between them. CDR1 SGHNT and CDR2 YENEEA come from the germline V gene. This CDR3 spans 15 amino acids. In DNA, the CDR3 is TGTGCCAGCAGCTCGCCCGGGGCCGGGAACACTGAAGCTTTCTTT. Protein sequence: CASSSPGAGNTEAFF.

The chain combines TRBV11-1 with TRBJ1-4, with 7 bases matching TRBD1. V lost 5 bases, J lost 4 bases, and 7 bases stayed unmatched. Per germline, CDR1 SGHAT and CDR2 FQDESV (reference sequence). The CDR3 is 15 amino acids. CDR3 sequence reads: CASSHGTADNEKLFF. CDR3 bases: TGTGCCAGCAGCCATGGGACAGCTGATAATGAAAAACTGTTTTTT.

The J gene is TRBJ2-7, the V gene TRBV6-5, with a weak D call TRBD1 (5 bases). Trimming took 6 bases from V and 3 from J, leaving 18 bases between them. In germline, CDR1 is MNHEY, CDR2 SVGAGI. This CDR3 region has 15 residues. Written as DNA, the CDR3 is TGTGCCAGCAGCCAGAACAGGAGATCCTTCTACGAGCAGTACTTC. Translated, it gives CASSQNRRSFYEQYF.